Following are 22 T cell receptor beta chains from one sample sequenced in a study of PD-L1 blockade in urothelial cancer. As to time point: peripheral blood 6 weeks after treatment start. TCRdb's copy holds only in-frame clones and misses some; the assay was immunoSEQ multiplex PCR. This table has about 130,000 clones, more than 75% appearing once. The source was PBMCs, collected around atezolizumab (anti-PD-L1) treatment. The receptors were gathered from a man in his forties or fifties with urothelial cancer.

This clone was seen more than once but under ten times. The genes are TRBV29-1 and TRBJ2-5, with a possible D match to TRBD2 (5 bases). Between the trimmed V and J ends, which lost 8 bases and 5 bases, there was a span of 21 bases. The CDR3 covers 14 residues. Germline lookup yields CDR1 SQVTM and CDR2 ANQGSEA. CDR3 in amino acids: CSHIGVLGSETQYF. The DNA of the CDR3 is TGCAGCCATATCGGGGTATTGGGTTCGGAGACCCAGTACTTC.

This clone was counted between two and nine times. The chain combines TRBV4-2 with TRBJ2-3; 9 nucleotides match TRBD2. V trimming: 1 base; J trimming: 1 base; junction bases outside the gene matches: 3. Germline CDR1 and CDR2: LGHNA and YNFKEQ. The CDR3 runs 16 residues. Written as DNA, the CDR3 is TGTGCCAGCAGCCAAGGGCGGGAGGGCCGCACAGATACGCAGTATTTT. This codes for CASSQGREGRTDTQYF.

The chain links TRBV9 to TRBJ1-5; TRBD1 agrees at 9 bases. This CDR3 spans 15 amino acids. Germline CDR1 SGDLS, CDR2 YYNGEE. Germline trimming cut 4 bases from V and 4 bases from J; bases unmatched to any gene: 6. CDR3 loop: CASSWTGAPNQPQHF. The CDR3 DNA sequence: TGTGCCAGCAGCTGGACAGGGGCTCCAAATCAGCCCCAGCATTTT.

This rearrangement joins TRBV7-3 to TRBJ2-2; 8 nucleotides agree with TRBD1. Unmatched junction bases numbered 3, after V lost 0 bases and J lost 3 bases. Germline V lookup: CDR1 SGHTA, CDR2 FQGTGA. The CDR3 has 16 residues. The CDR3 nucleotides read TGTGCCAGCAGCTTAACGGACAGGGTGGACACCGGGGAGCTGTTTTTT. Amino acid sequence: CASSLTDRVDTGELFF. The full variable domain, with the rest looked up from reference TRBV7-3 and TRBJ2-2, is GAGVSQTPSNKVTEKGKYVELRCDPISGHTALYWYRQSLGQGPEFLIYFQGTGAADDSGLPNDRFFAVRPEGSVSTLKIQRTERGDSAVYLCASSLTDRVDTGELFFGEGSRLTVL.

CDR3 sequence reads: CASSRGARVEETQYF. CDR3 sequence (DNA): TGTGCCAGCAGCCGGGGGGCTAGAGTTGAAGAGACCCAGTACTTC. The V and J genes are TRBV5-4 and TRBJ2-5; possibly TRBD2 for D (7 bases). Germline lookup yields CDR1 SGHNT and CDR2 YYREEE (reference sequence). With 4 bases removed from V and 3 bases from J, the gap between germline ends came to 16 bases. This CDR3 is built from 15 residues.

The chain has TRBV4-2 and TRBJ1-2; D not resolved. Germline V gene sequence: CDR1 LGHNA, CDR2 YNFKEQ. Trimming took off 1 base at V and 4 bases at J, with 10 bases between the two ends. The CDR3 length is 14 residues. The CDR3 sequence is CASSQGDKGYGYTF. Here the CDR3 DNA reads TGTGCCAGCAGCCAAGGAGACAAAGGCTATGGCTACACCTTC.

Here the CDR3 reads CASSQSGTSGRNEQFF. The CDR3 region has the DNA TGTGCCAGCAGCCAATCCGGGACTAGCGGGAGAAATGAGCAGTTCTTC. The chain couples TRBV4-2 to TRBJ2-1, with TRBD2 matching over 14 bases. Germline CDR1 reads LGHNA; CDR2 reads YNFKEQ. The CDR3 loop spans 16 amino acids. V lost 2 bases and J lost 7; bases outside the gene matches: 4.

The rearrangement uses TRBV5-4 and TRBJ2-7; possible D gene TRBD1, 8 bases. The germline V gene has CDR1 SGHNT and CDR2 YYREEE (reference sequence). The CDR3 totals 15 residues. Trimming cost V 3 bases and J 6 bases, with 19 bases left between them. The CDR3 spells CASSSGGQGGIEQYF. CDR3 nucleotides: TGTGCCAGCAGCTCGGGAGGACAGGGTGGCATCGAGCAGTACTTC.

The V and J genes are TRBV2 and TRBJ1-5, with D possibly TRBD1 on 6 matching bases. CDR3 length: 13 amino acids. Germline V gene lookup returns CDR1 SNHLY and CDR2 FYNNEI. V gave up 3 bases and J gave up 7 bases, with 10 bases separating them. In DNA, the CDR3 is TGTGCCAGCAGTGACAGGGGAAAGCAGCCCCAGCATTTT. Residues: CASSDRGKQPQHF.

This clone was seen more than once but under ten times. The genes are TRBV6-5 and TRBJ1-1; a possible D gene is TRBD1 (6 bases). Trimming shortened V by 6 bases and J by 5 bases, and 19 bases separated the two germline ends. CDR3 length: 15 amino acids. Germline V CDR1 and CDR2: MNHEY, SVGAGI. CDR3 region: CASRRQASTRTEAFF. The CDR3 DNA follows: TGTGCCAGCAGGCGACAGGCTTCCACGCGGACTGAAGCTTTCTTT.

The V gene is TRBV18, the J gene TRBJ2-1; TRBD1 aligns across 9 bases. V lost 3 bases and J lost 9; bases outside the gene matches: 12. Looked up from germline, CDR1 is KGHSH and CDR2 is LQKENI. The CDR3 runs 16 residues. This chain's CDR3 is CASSPYLGQGQSEQFF. The CDR3 DNA follows: TGTGCCAGCTCACCCTACCTGGGACAGGGTCAGTCTGAGCAGTTCTTC.

This sequence joins TRBV7-8 and TRBJ2-3, with 7 positions matching TRBD1. This CDR3 is built from 15 residues. Germline V CDR1 and CDR2: SGHVS, FQNEAQ. Germline trimming cut 0 bases from V and 4 bases from J; bases unmatched to any gene: 4. The CDR3 sequence is CASSLAIQGSDTQYF. The CDR3 coding sequence is TGTGCCAGCAGCTTAGCCATACAGGGGTCAGATACGCAGTATTTT. Looking up the rest from reference TRBV7-8 and TRBJ2-3 gives the full variable domain: GAGVSQSPRYKVAKRGQDVALRCDPISGHVSLFWYQQALGQGPEFLTYFQNEAQLDKSGLPSDRFFAERPEGSVSTLKIQRTQQEDSAVYLCASSLAIQGSDTQYFGPGTRLTVL.

The chain combines TRBV2 with TRBJ2-7; TRBD2 matches 8 bases. CDR1 and CDR2 (germline): SNHLY, FYNNEI. The trim removed 6 bases at V and 4 bases at J, leaving 20 bases unmatched. The CDR3 is 18 amino acids. Here the CDR3 DNA reads TGTGCCAGCAGGGAACCGGGACTAGGCGCCCGACGGGGTTACGAGCAGTACTTC. Its translation is CASREPGLGARRGYEQYF.

As DNA, the CDR3 is TGTGCCAGCAGATTGACGACCGGCGGAGCTAATTCACCCCTCCACTTT. Protein: CASRLTTGGANSPLHF. The chain has TRBV7-8 and TRBJ1-6, with D uncertain. This CDR3 is 16 amino acids long. Germline lookup yields CDR1 SGHVS and CDR2 FQNEAQ. The V gene lost 6 bases and the J gene lost 6 bases, with 18 bases spanning the gap.

V gene TRBV19 combines with J gene TRBJ2-7, with 7 bases lining up with TRBD1. CDR3 length equals 15 residues. Germline CDR1 and CDR2: LNHDA and SQIVND (reference sequence). Unmatched junction bases numbered 8, after V lost 6 bases and J lost 0 bases. The CDR3 loop is CASSKTGTTSYEQYF. For the CDR3, the DNA is TGTGCCAGTAGCAAGACAGGGACAACCTCCTACGAGCAGTACTTC.

The V call is TRBV27, the J call TRBJ2-7; TRBD1 aligns across 9 bases. The length of the CDR3 is 15 residues. Looked up from germline, CDR1 is MNHEY and CDR2 is SMNVEV (reference sequence). The V segment lost 2 bases and the J segment 4 bases; nucleotides outside the gene matches: 6. Here the CDR3 reads CASSLVGTGSYEQYF. The CDR3 nucleotides read TGTGCCAGCAGTTTAGTAGGGACAGGGTCTTACGAGCAGTACTTC.

The J gene is TRBJ1-4, the V gene TRBV30; 8 bases are shared with TRBD1. Germline CDR1 is GTSNPN and CDR2 is SVGIG (reference sequence). J lost 0 bases, V lost 0 bases, and 3 bases had no gene match. The CDR3 extends over 16 amino acids. In DNA form, the CDR3 reads TGTGCCTGGAGTGTAGGGACAGGAGCAACTAATGAAAAACTGTTTTTT. It codes for CAWSVGTGATNEKLFF.

The chain is built from TRBV30 and TRBJ1-3; D may be TRBD1 (5 bases). Germline V gives CDR1 GTSNPN, CDR2 SVGIG (reference sequence). Trimming left V 3 bases short and J 0 bases short, with 12 bases between. The CDR3 consists of 15 residues. The CDR3 DNA sequence: TGTGCCTGGAGCCCCCAGGGTTACTCTGGAAACACCATATATTTT. Protein: CAWSPQGYSGNTIYF.

The rearrangement uses TRBV28 and TRBJ2-1; 9 nucleotides match TRBD1. The CDR3 loop spans 17 amino acids. The ends lost 8 bases at V and 6 bases at J; junction bases unmatched: 17. Germline V lookup: CDR1 MDHEN, CDR2 SYDVKM. CDR3 sequence (DNA): TGTGCCAGCGTCCAAAATCCCTCGGGACAGGGCATCAATGAGCAGTTCTTC. Translation gives CASVQNPSGQGINEQFF.

This rearrangement joins TRBV18 to TRBJ2-1, with TRBD2 matching over 11 bases. The CDR3 is 16 residues long. V shed 2 bases, J shed 8 bases, and the junction held 8 bases outside the gene matches. The V gene's germline CDR1 is KGHSH and CDR2 LQKENI. CDR3 in amino acids: CASSPDIAGGGHEQFF. As DNA, the CDR3 is TGTGCCAGCTCACCAGATATAGCGGGAGGGGGCCATGAGCAGTTCTTC.

The chain combines TRBV15 with TRBJ2-3; 7 positions match TRBD2. This CDR3 is built from 15 residues. V gave up 3 bases and J gave up 4 bases; unmatched junction bases: 7. The V gene's germline CDR1 is LNHNV and CDR2 YYDKDF (reference sequence). This CDR3 reads CATSRAGVTSDTQYF. CDR3 nucleotide sequence: TGTGCCACCAGCAGGGCGGGAGTGACTTCAGATACGCAGTATTTT.

This chain uses TRBV9 with TRBJ2-1; 11 positions match TRBD2. This CDR3 comprises 19 residues. With 4 bases clipped from V and 0 bases from J, the junction kept 12 bases outside the gene matches. Germline V gives CDR1 SGDLS, CDR2 YYNGEE. The CDR3 DNA reads as TGTGCCAGCAGCACCCAGACTAGCGGGGAAAAAAGCTCCTACAATGAGCAGTTCTTC. This encodes CASSTQTSGEKSSYNEQFF.